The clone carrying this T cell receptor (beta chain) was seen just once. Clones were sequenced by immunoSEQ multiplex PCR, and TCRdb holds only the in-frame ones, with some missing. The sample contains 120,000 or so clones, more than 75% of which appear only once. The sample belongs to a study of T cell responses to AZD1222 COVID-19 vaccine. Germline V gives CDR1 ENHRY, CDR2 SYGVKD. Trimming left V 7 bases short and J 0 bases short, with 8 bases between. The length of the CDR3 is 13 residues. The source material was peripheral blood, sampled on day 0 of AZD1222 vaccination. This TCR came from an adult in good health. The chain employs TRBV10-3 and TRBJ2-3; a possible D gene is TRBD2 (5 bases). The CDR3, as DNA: TGTGCCATCACCGCGGGCAGCACAGATACGCAGTATTTT. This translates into CAITAGSTDTQYF.